The 5 T cell receptor beta chains below were found in one sample sequenced in a study of graft-versus-host responses after intestinal transplantation. Repertoires were generated with immunoSEQ multiplex PCR, while TCRdb's copy carries only in-frame clones and drops some. The data hold 19,000 or so clones, with around nine tenths observed a single time. Sequencing used PBMCs, obtained roughly 32 weeks after intestinal transplant. These receptors originate from a human patient who received an intestinal transplant, so some T cells may come from the graft donor.

This sequence joins TRBV27 and TRBJ2-7; D could derive from TRBD1 or TRBD2 (6 bases each). The V gene lost 7 bases and the J gene lost 1 base, with 26 bases spanning the gap. The CDR3 length is 18 residues. The germline V gene has CDR1 MNHEY and CDR2 SMNVEV (reference sequence). CDR3 protein: CASKGGRDSLGSSYEQYF. CDR3 bases: TGTGCCAGCAAGGGGGGCCGGGACTCCCTTGGTTCGTCCTACGAGCAGTACTTC.

The chain carries TRBV9 and TRBJ2-5; the D gene is possibly TRBD1 (6 bases). The J call is uncertain, as TRBJ2-7 better fits the DNA end. CDR1 SGDLS and CDR2 YYNGEE come from the germline V gene. The CDR3 has 15 amino acids. This CDR3 is CASSVGTVASYEQYF. CDR3 bases: TGTGCCAGCAGCGTAGGGACAGTCGCCTCCTACGAGCAGTACTTC.

The genes are TRBV25-1 and TRBJ2-2; TRBD1 matches at 11 bases. This CDR3 has 18 residues. CDR1 and CDR2 (germline): MGHDK, SYGVNS. V shed 2 bases and J 3 bases; nucleotides not matched to a gene: 8. The CDR3 sequence is CASSEQGTGGAYTGELFF. CDR3 DNA: TGTGCCAGCAGTGAACAGGGGACAGGGGGTGCGTACACCGGGGAGCTGTTTTTT.

The V gene is TRBV19, the J gene TRBJ1-2; 10 positions match TRBD1. The ends lost 7 bases at V and 2 bases at J; junction bases unmatched: 4. Germline V gene lookup returns CDR1 LNHDA and CDR2 SQIVND (reference sequence). This CDR3 is built from 14 residues. The CDR3 coding sequence is TGTGCCAGTACCCTGGACAGGGGGAACTATGGCTACACCTTC. Its protein product is CASTLDRGNYGYTF.

The chain joins TRBV5-4 to TRBJ2-3; 10 nucleotides agree with TRBD2. The length of the CDR3 is 17 residues. CDR1 is SGHNT and CDR2 is YYREEE in the germline V gene (reference sequence). The V gene end was trimmed by 3 bases and the J gene end by 6 bases; junction bases not matched to a gene: 13. Here the CDR3 DNA reads TGTGCCAGCAGCTCTCAGCGGGGGGGCGTTCTTAGGGATACGCAGTATTTT. Protein product: CASSSQRGGVLRDTQYF.